This TCR beta chain emerged from a study of T cells in Graves' hyperthyroidism and ophthalmopathy. Using RNA transcripts as the source, TCR beta CDR3 regions were amplified. HTBI primers drove first-round RT-PCR of the TCR CDR3. TCRdb recomputed calls from the multiplex PCR reads with MiXCR, one row per CDR3 protein. The table includes 75,000 to 100,000 distinct CDR3 sequences, under 65% detected once. The sequence was collected from a woman in her thirties or forties with Graves' hyperthyroidism. The specimen was blood.

This CDR3 reads CASSYRGGSGYTF. The CDR3 DNA follows: TGTGCCAGCAGTTACCGCGGCGGGAGCGGCTACACCTTC. The chain links TRBV6-5 to TRBJ1-2; D unclear. The CDR3 covers 13 residues. V was pared by 2 bases and J by 8 bases, with 12 bases between. Germline CDR1 reads MNHEY; CDR2 reads SVGAGI.